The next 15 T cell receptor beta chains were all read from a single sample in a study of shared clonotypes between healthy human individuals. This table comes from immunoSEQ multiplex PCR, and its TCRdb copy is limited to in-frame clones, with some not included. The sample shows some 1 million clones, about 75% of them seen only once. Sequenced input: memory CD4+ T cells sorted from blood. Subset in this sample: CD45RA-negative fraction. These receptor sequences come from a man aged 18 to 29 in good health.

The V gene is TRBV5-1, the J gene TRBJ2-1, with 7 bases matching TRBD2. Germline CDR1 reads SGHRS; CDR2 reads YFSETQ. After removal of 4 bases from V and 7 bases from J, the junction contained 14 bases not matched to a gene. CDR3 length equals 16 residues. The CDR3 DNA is TGCGCCAGCAGCCCGGCCCCCGGGACGGGACTAAATGAGCAGTTCTTC. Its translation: CASSPAPGTGLNEQFF.

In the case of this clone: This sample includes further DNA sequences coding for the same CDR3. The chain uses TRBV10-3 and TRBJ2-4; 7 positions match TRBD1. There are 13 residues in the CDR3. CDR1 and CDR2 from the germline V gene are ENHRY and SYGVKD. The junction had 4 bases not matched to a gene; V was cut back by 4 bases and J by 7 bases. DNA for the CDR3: TGTGCCATCAGTGGCGTACAGGGGAACATTCAGTACTTC. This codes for CAISGVQGNIQYF.

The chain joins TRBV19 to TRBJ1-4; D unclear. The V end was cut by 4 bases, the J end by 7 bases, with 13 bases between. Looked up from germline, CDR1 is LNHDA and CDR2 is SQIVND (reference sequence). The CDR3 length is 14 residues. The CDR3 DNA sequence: TGTGCCAGTAGTAATGGGCGCCTTGGTGAAAAACTGTTTTTT. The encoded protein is CASSNGRLGEKLFF.

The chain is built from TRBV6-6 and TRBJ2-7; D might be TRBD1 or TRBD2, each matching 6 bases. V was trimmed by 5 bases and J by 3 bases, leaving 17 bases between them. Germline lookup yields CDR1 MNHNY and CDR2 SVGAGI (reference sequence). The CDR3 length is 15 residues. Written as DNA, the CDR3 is TGTGCCAGCAGTCTGGGGGGCGCGGTCAACTACGAGCAGTACTTC. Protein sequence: CASSLGGAVNYEQYF.

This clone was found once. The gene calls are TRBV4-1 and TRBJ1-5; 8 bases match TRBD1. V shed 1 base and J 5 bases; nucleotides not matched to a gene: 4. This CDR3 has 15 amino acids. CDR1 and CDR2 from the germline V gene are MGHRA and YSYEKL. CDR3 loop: CASSQGDRIYQPQHF. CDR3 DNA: TGCGCCAGCAGCCAAGGGGACAGGATTTATCAGCCCCAGCATTTT.

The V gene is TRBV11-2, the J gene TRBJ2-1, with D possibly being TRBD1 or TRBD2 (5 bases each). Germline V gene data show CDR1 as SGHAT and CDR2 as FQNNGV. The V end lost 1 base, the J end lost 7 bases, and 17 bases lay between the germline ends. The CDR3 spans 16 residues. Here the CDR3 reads CASSLVVGAGLNEQFF. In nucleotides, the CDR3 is TGTGCCAGCAGCTTAGTGGTCGGGGCTGGACTGAATGAGCAGTTCTTC.

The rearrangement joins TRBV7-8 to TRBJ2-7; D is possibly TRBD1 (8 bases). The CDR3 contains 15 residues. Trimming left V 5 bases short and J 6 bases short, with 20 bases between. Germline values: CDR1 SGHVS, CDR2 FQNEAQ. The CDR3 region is CASSKDRGLSSEQYF. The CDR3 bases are TGTGCCAGCAGCAAAGACAGGGGACTATCAAGCGAGCAGTACTTC.

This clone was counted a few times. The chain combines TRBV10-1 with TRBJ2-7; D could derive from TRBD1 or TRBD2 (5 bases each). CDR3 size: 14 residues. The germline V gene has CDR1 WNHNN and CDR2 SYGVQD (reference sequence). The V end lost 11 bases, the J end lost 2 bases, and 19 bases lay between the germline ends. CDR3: CAPGAAQATYEQYF. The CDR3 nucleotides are TGCGCCCCCGGGGCCGCACAAGCCACCTACGAGCAGTACTTC.

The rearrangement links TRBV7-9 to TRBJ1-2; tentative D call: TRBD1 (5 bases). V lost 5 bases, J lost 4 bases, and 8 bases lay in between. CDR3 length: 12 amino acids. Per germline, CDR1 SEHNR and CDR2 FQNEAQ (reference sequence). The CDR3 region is CASSRQSYGYTF. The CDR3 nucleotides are TGTGCCAGCAGCCGACAGTCCTATGGCTACACCTTC.

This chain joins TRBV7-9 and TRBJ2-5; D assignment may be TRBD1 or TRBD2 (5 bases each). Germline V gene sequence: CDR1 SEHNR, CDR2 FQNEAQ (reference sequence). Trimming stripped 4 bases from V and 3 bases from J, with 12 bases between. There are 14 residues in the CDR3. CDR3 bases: TGTGCCAGCAGCTCCCAAGGGACGGAAGAGACCCAGTACTTC. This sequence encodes CASSSQGTEETQYF.

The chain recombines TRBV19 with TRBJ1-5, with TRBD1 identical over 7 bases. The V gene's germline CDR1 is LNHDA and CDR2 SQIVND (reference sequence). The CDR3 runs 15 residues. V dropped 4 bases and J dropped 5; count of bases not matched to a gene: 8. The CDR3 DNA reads TGTGCCAGTAGTAGCCCGACAGGGTCCTATCAGCCCCAGCATTTT. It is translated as CASSSPTGSYQPQHF.

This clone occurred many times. The CDR3 DNA reads as TGCGCCAGCAGCCAGACAGGGGGCGCTAATGAAAAACTGTTTTTT. Protein sequence: CASSQTGGANEKLFF. J is TRBJ1-4 and V is TRBV4-3; 10 nucleotides agree with TRBD1. In germline, CDR1 is LGHNA, CDR2 YSLEER. Germline trimming cut 3 bases from V and 3 bases from J; bases unmatched to any gene: 1. The CDR3 totals 15 residues.

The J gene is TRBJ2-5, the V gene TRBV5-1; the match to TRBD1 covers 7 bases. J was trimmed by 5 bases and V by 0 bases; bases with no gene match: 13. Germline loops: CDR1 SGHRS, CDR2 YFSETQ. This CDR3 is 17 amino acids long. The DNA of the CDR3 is TGCGCCAGCAGCTTGGGGGAAAGACAGGGCCGACGGGAGACCCAGTACTTC. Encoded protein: CASSLGERQGRRETQYF.

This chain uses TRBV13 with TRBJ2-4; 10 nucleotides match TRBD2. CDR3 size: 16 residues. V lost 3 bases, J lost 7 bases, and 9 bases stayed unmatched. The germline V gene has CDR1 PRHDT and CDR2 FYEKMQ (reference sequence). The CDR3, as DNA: TGTGCCAGCAGCTTCAGCGGGAGGGGAGCCGGGAACATTCAGTACTTC. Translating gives CASSFSGRGAGNIQYF. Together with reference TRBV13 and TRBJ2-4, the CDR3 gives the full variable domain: AAGVIQSPRHLIKEKRETATLKCYPIPRHDTVYWYQQGPGQDPQFLISFYEKMQSDKGSIPDRFSAQQFSDYHSELNMSSLELGDSALYFCASSFSGRGAGNIQYFGAGTRLSVL.

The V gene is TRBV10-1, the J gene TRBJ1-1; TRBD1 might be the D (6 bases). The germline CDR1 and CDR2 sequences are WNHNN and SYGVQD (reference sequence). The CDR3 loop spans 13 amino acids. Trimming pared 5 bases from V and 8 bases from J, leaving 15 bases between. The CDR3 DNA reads TGCGCCAGCAGTACTCAGGGGACGACCGAAGCTTTCTTT. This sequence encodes CASSTQGTTEAFF.